A single sample is the source of the 10 T cell receptor beta chains below, sequenced in a study of blood T cell repertoires in COVID-19. Assay: immunoSEQ multiplex PCR; the TCRdb copy retains only in-frame clones and omits some. The sample has about 260,000 clones, 85% to 90% seen once. The sample consisted of peripheral blood. The receptors stem from a man aged 18 to 30 with active or convalescent COVID-19.

The rearrangement links TRBV5-8 to TRBJ2-7, with D tentatively TRBD1 (6 bases). This CDR3 spans 13 amino acids. Germline CDR1 SGHTS, CDR2 YDEGEE. Trimming pared 5 bases from V and 9 bases from J, leaving 18 bases between. CDR3 amino acids: CASSKGQRVGQYF. The CDR3 DNA is TGTGCCAGCAGTAAAGGACAGAGGGTAGGGCAGTACTTC. The complete variable domain, with remaining parts taken from reference TRBV5-8 and TRBJ2-7, reads EAGVTQSPTHLIKTRGQQATLRCSPISGHTSVYWYQQALGLGLQFLLWYDEGEERNRGNFPPRFSGRQFPNYSSELNVNALELEDSALYLCASSKGQRVGQYFGPGTRLTVT.

This rearrangement joins TRBV4-1 to TRBJ1-1; possible D gene TRBD1, 6 bases. The CDR3 spans 16 residues. In germline, CDR1 is MGHRA, CDR2 YSYEKL. V was clipped by 2 bases and J by 1 base, with 14 bases between them. Written as DNA, the CDR3 is TGCGCCAGCAGCCAAAGGGCCAGGGGCTCGAACACTGAAGCTTTCTTT. This sequence encodes CASSQRARGSNTEAFF.

V is TRBV19 and J is TRBJ1-1, with 7 positions matching TRBD1. This CDR3 region has 17 residues. V trimming: 4 bases; J trimming: 0 bases; junction bases outside the gene matches: 11. Germline values: CDR1 LNHDA, CDR2 SQIVND (reference sequence). DNA of the CDR3: TGTGCCAGTAGTACTTACCGGGACAGAGAACTGAACACTGAAGCTTTCTTT. It codes for CASSTYRDRELNTEAFF. The full variable domain, rest sourced from reference TRBV19 and TRBJ1-1, is DGGITQSPKYLFRKEGQNVTLSCEQNLNHDAMYWYRQDPGQGLRLIYYSQIVNDFQKGDIAEGYSVSREKKESFPLTVTSAQKNPTAFYLCASSTYRDRELNTEAFFGQGTRLTVV.

The J gene is TRBJ1-2, the V gene TRBV3-1 (or the pseudogene TRBV3-2), with 8 nucleotides matching TRBD1. Germline trimming cut 2 bases from V and 8 bases from J; bases unmatched to any gene: 7. CDR1 LGHDT and CDR2 YNNKEL come from the germline V gene (reference sequence). This CDR3 has 14 amino acids. CDR3 amino acids: CASSQMDRAGGYTF. CDR3 sequence (DNA): TGTGCCAGCAGCCAAATGGACAGGGCGGGCGGCTACACCTTC.

V usage is TRBV10-3 and J usage is TRBJ2-1; TRBD1 is a possible D gene (5 bases). V was pared by 6 bases and J by 5 bases, with 11 bases between. Germline V gene data show CDR1 as ENHRY and CDR2 as SYGVKD. CDR3 size: 13 residues. CDR3 bases: TGTGCCATCAGCCCAGGGCCACACAATGAGCAGTTCTTC. Translating gives CAISPGPHNEQFF.

The chain links TRBV6-1 to TRBJ1-6; 10 bases map to TRBD1. CDR1 MNHNS and CDR2 SASEGT come from the germline V gene. CDR3 size: 15 residues. The V gene end was trimmed by 1 base and the J gene end by 11 bases; junction bases not matched to a gene: 5. In DNA form, the CDR3 reads TGTGCCAGCAGTGAAGTTGACAGGGGGCTGGCACCCCTCCACTTT. It yields the protein CASSEVDRGLAPLHF.

V gene TRBV6-5 combines with J gene TRBJ2-2; 8 bases are shared with TRBD2. Germline assignment: CDR1 MNHEY and CDR2 SVGAGI. The V gene end was trimmed by 6 bases and the J gene end by 3 bases; junction bases not matched to a gene: 6. The CDR3 totals 15 residues. The chain's CDR3 is CASRRLAFDTGELFF. CDR3 DNA sequence: TGTGCCAGCAGAAGACTAGCGTTCGACACCGGGGAGCTGTTTTTT.

The rearrangement joins TRBV6-1 to TRBJ1-6; 7 nucleotides match TRBD1. V lost 1 base, J lost 1 base, and 4 bases stayed unmatched. The length of the CDR3 is 17 residues. The V gene's germline CDR1 is MNHNS and CDR2 SASEGT. CDR3 DNA: TGTGCCAGCAGTGAAGGACGACAGGGTTCCTATAATTCACCCCTCCACTTT. Protein product: CASSEGRQGSYNSPLHF.

The table lists this clone with a count of one. This chain links TRBV4-1 with TRBJ1-2; no reliable D call. V lost 0 bases and J lost 4, with 15 bases in between. Germline assignment: CDR1 MGHRA and CDR2 YSYEKL. This CDR3 has 16 residues. The CDR3 is CASSQDPGEDRYGYTF. Here the CDR3 DNA reads TGCGCCAGCAGCCAAGACCCTGGGGAGGACCGCTATGGCTACACCTTC.

The sample holds a few counts of this clone. The J gene is TRBJ1-2, the V gene TRBV4-2, with D possibly being TRBD1 (6 bases). Per the germline V gene, CDR1 is LGHNA and CDR2 is YNFKEQ. This CDR3 region has 15 residues. With 4 bases removed from V and 4 bases from J, the gap between germline ends came to 16 bases. CDR3 coding DNA: TGTGCCAGCAGCCCCCTGGGGCAGGGGTTCTATGGCTACACCTTC. This sequence encodes CASSPLGQGFYGYTF.